This TCR beta chain was recovered during a study of shared clonotypes between healthy human individuals. Terminally differentiated effector memory CD45RA+ cells were excluded from the naive CD8 cells, which were CD45RO-negative and positively selected for CCR7. The assay was immunoSEQ multiplex PCR, and TCRdb's table has in-frame clones only and misses some. The sample contains around 650,000 clones, approximately 96% of which appear only once. J gave up 7 bases and V 5 bases, and 7 bases lay outside the gene matches. CDR3 length: 15 residues. Germline V gives CDR1 MNHEY, CDR2 SMNVEV (reference sequence).

The source material was naive CD8+ T cells sorted from blood. The V and J genes are TRBV27 and TRBJ1-4; TRBD1 matches 10 bases. The sequence came from a woman aged 25 to 39 in good health. CDR3 sequence reads: CASSPWTGGGEKLFF. CDR3 nucleotide sequence: TGTGCCAGCAGTCCATGGACAGGGGGTGGTGAAAAACTGTTTTTT. The variable domain in full, with the rest retrieved from reference TRBV27 and TRBJ1-4, is EAQVTQNPRYLITVTGKKLTVTCSQNMNHEYMSWYRQDPGLGLRQIYYSMNVEVTDKGDVPEGYKVSRKEKRNFPLILESPSPNQTSLYFCASSPWTGGGEKLFFGSGTQLSVL.